This T cell receptor beta chain came from a study of blood T cells in healthy people across ages (dated by TCRdb to 2015 to 2017). As for the study more broadly: In model experiments, roughly one uniquely barcoded TCR beta cDNA molecule per two T cells was captured by template switching. The study measured age-related changes in TCR beta repertoire diversity using deep sequencing normalized with unique cDNA molecular identifiers. Using the same blood draw, the study looked at two additional independent replicas of 1 million unique cDNA reads for two donors, one aged 18 to 30 and the other aged 80 or older. Four age groups were formed from the donors: young (average approximately 15 years), middle-aged (approximately 39), aged (approximately 60) and long-lived (around 82). The full study reports these points: Estimates of total diversity from one million sequenced T cells were regarded as lower bounds and underestimates. Compared with the aged group, the long-lived group had more naive CD4+ T cells, fewer expanded clones and increased TCR diversity, a pattern suggesting age selection. Bulk unsorted PBMC profiling prevented conclusive comparison of naive and antigen-experienced compartments. Because donor CMV infection status was unknown, age-related changes in expanded clonotypes were potentially confounded. Observed TCR beta diversity per million T cells fell roughly linearly with age, and a significant reduction was already apparent by age approximately 40. There was a strong correlation between observed TCR beta diversity and the percentage of naive T cells measured by flow cytometry.

Sequences SGHVS (CDR1) and FNYEAQ (CDR2) are obtained from the germline V gene. Trimming removed 2 bases from V and 6 bases from J; the gene matches leave 6 bases unexplained. The CDR3 goes from the cysteine to the phenylalanine over 16 residues. The read is trimmed to its CDR3 DNA, 48 bases read in frame from base 1. The library came from 5' RACE. Instrument used: Illumina HiSeq 2500. The second PCR ran for roughly 6 to 11 cycles and used a J-beta primer mix along with a sample-barcoded 5' primer. A template-switch 5' adaptor carrying 12 random nucleotides introduced a unique molecular identifier onto each TCR beta cDNA molecule. Each sample yielded at least 2.5 million CDR3-containing paired-end reads. The Mint cDNA synthesis kit, primed by a TRBC-specific oligonucleotide, was used to synthesize first-strand cDNA from all RNA. After uracil-DNA glycosylase treatment, a first 18-cycle PCR used universal primers M1SS and BC2_uni_R on all cDNA. Turning to the authors' computational methods: For normalization, 1 million high-quality reads were randomly selected from each sample, with every read carrying a distinct molecular identifier. Instead of being binned into consensus sequences, reads with shared molecular identifiers were discarded. MiTCR, run with a Q25 quality threshold and the strictest error-elimination algorithm, handled CDR3 identification, clonotype clustering and error correction. Lower-bound total TCR beta diversity was estimated with a nonparametric unseen species model using Euler transformation. TCRdb reworked the public reads: Q25 trimming with fastp, MiXCR clone assembly, productive beta chains retained. Every CDR3 protein is listed once, alongside the most common genes and DNA of its rows. V and J calls and clone size were set by TCRdb, not the authors. This sample holds 500,000 to 650,000 distinct CDR3 sequences; roughly a quarter were observed only once. Approximately 3.6% of the sample rests with the top ten.

This clonotype was seen only a few times. Which antigen it targets is not known. No qualities accompany the bases; no much larger clone lies one base away. The approximately 40 donors, aged about 6 to 95 years, were systemically healthy Caucasian individuals from Russia. Each donor gave roughly 11 milliliters of peripheral blood, drawn into EDTA-treated Vacutainer tubes. Ficoll-Paque density-gradient centrifugation was used to isolate PBMCs, with at least 7 million per sample. Trizol reagent was used to extract total RNA from PBMCs, with at least 6 micrograms per sample. Naive CD45RAhigh/CD27high T cell percentages were measured by flow cytometry on a PBMC aliquot from every donor. The sample also formed part of further work on T cells of mothers and their children. The second paper further reports: Donors were nine systemically healthy Caucasian individuals: three mothers and their six children. cDNA synthesis consumed the entire amount of extracted RNA, loaded at around 1.5 ug RNA in each 15 ul reaction. In the second PCR, the M1S primer introduced both the sample barcodes and 2-4 random nucleotides. More than 9 million TCR beta CDR3 reads were obtained from each mother, and approximately 3 million reads were obtained from each child. Thymic selection similarly shapes TCR recombination output in related and unrelated pairs, with minor effect from inherited differences. Normalized repertoire overlap was always slightly but never significantly higher in related than unrelated mother-child pairs. Persistent microchimeric T cell clones were not detected, at a sensitivity of roughly 100 clones per million clonotypes. The study used deep NGS to compare TCR beta repertoires of mothers and children, seeking features distinguishing related mother-child pairs from unrelated individuals. The mean age was 40 +/- 4 years for the mothers and approximately 11 +/- 4 years for the children. After adapters were ligated using NEBNext reagents, the libraries underwent 100+100 nt paired-end sequencing on an Illumina HiSeq 2000. To avoid cross-contamination, the mother libraries and the child libraries were prepared a month apart and sequenced in separate runs. Between roughly 500,000 and 2,100,000 distinct TCR beta clonotypes were identified per donor. Naive TCR beta clonotypes were estimated from low-frequency clonotypes matched to each donor's FACS-determined naive share, without sorting.

The sequenced sample consisted of blood. The receptor's source is a boy younger than 10 in good health. The rearrangement joined TRBV7-6 to TRBJ1-4, with 10 bases aligning to TRBD1. The nucleotide sequence is TGTGCCAGCAGCTTACAGACAGGGGGCGGATATGAAAAACTGTTTTTT. It specifies CASSLQTGGGYEKLFF.